The present T cell receptor beta chain was sequenced within a study of blood T cell repertoires in COVID-19. Study-level background: Acute and convalescent COVID-19 samples came from the United States, Italy and Spain. PBMCs, B-cell-depleted T cells, or T cells provided the cDNA or gDNA that made up the material.

As originally analysed: Amplification with reference gene primers provided the estimates of nucleated cell counts. Produced via immunoSEQ multiplex PCR; TCRdb's table is partial and in-frame only. Clone size and V and J calls were adopted from that table, with D and trimming inferred from the DNA. The sample holds about 100,000 clones, approximately 89% seen once. Germline lookup yields CDR1 LNHDA and CDR2 SQIVND (reference sequence). V was cut by 6 bases and J by 11 bases, with 19 bases left in between. The length of the CDR3 is 14 residues. The sample consisted of peripheral blood. The chain is built from TRBV19 and TRBJ1-4; the D gene is possibly TRBD1 (5 bases). This sequence was found in a woman in her 30s with acute or convalescent COVID-19. The CDR3 DNA follows: TGTGCCAGTAGCATAACAGGCCGCGAGAGGAAACTGTTTTTT. Its translation: CASSITGRERKLFF.